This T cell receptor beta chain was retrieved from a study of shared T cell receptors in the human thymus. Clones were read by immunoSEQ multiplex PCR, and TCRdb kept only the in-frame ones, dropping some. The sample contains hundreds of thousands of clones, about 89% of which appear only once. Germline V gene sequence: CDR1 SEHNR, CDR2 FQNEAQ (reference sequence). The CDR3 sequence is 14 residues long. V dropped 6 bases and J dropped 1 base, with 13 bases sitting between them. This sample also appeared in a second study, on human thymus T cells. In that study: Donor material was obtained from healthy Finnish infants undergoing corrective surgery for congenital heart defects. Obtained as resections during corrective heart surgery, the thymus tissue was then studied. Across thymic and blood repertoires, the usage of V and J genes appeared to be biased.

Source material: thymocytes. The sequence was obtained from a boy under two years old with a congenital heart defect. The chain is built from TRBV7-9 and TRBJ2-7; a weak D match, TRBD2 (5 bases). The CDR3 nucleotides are TGTGCCAGCAGTCGCGGGTCAGGTTCCTACGAGCAGTACTTC. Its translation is CASSRGSGSYEQYF.